A selection of T cell receptor beta chains follows, all from one sample in a study of blood T cell repertoires in COVID-19. Clones were read by immunoSEQ multiplex PCR, and TCRdb kept only the in-frame ones, dropping some. The sample has about 380,000 clones; 88% are singletons. The sample consisted of PBMCs or T cells enriched from blood (not recorded which). These receptors all come from a woman aged 18 to 35 who had recovered from COVID-19. CDR3s leave out the opening cysteine and the closing phenylalanine or tryptophan. Fields, in order: V gene, CDR3 length, J gene, D gene, CDR3 protein. A D gene is named only where the DNA matches it firmly.

>TRBV15|11|TRBJ2-7|TRBD1
ATSPGQEYEQY
>TRBV20-1|11|TRBJ1-1|-
SASWSGITEAF
>TRBV5-1|12|TRBJ1-1|-
ASSFTRGDTEAF
>TRBV6-6|13|TRBJ1-5|-
ASSYSSFGNQPQH
>TRBV2|12|TRBJ2-2|TRBD2
ASGRGVNTGELF
>TRBV7-2|11|TRBJ1-2|TRBD1
ASSFGTAYGYT
>TRBV7-2|11|TRBJ2-7|TRBD1
ASSGQGTHEQY
>TRBV2|11|TRBJ1-1|TRBD1
ASSGQGRLEAF
>TRBV7-3|12|TRBJ1-2|TRBD1
ASSPSYQGEGYT
>TRBV19|11|TRBJ2-5|-
ASSIEEGAAQY
>TRBV4-1|16|TRBJ1-2|TRBD1
ASSQGPGTGSRFYGYT
>TRBV6-5|13|TRBJ2-1|TRBD1
ASSPGTGGNNEQF
>TRBV7-2|12|TRBJ2-5|-
ASSLGQRGETQY
>TRBV29-1|11|TRBJ2-5|-
STRRQIQETQY
>TRBV7-2|12|TRBJ2-7|-
ASSFNRVTYEQY
>TRBV28|12|TRBJ1-3|-
ASSFGATGNTIY
>TRBV19|13|TRBJ1-5|TRBD1
ASSMGTASNQPQH
>TRBV7-9|13|TRBJ2-3|TRBD1
ASSLLQGLLDTQY
>TRBV13|13|TRBJ2-3|-
ASSFERGGTDTQY
>TRBV30|15|TRBJ1-5|TRBD1
AWSRMRQGANNQPQH
>TRBV27|12|TRBJ2-7|-
ASSPLRGRNEQY
>TRBV6-1|13|TRBJ2-2|TRBD2
ASSDEAGGPGELF
>TRBV9|13|TRBJ1-5|-
ASSAGGQGFAPQH
>TRBV7-2|9|TRBJ2-3|-
ASTNTDTQY
>TRBV2|12|TRBJ1-4|TRBD1
ASSERQGVGKLF
>TRBV6-1|14|TRBJ2-5|TRBD1
ASSELSGTGGETQY
>TRBV4-2|14|TRBJ2-3|-
ASSQERERPGDTQY
>TRBV4-3|12|TRBJ1-1|-
ASSQEKKGDGAF
>TRBV6-5|12|TRBJ2-1|TRBD1
ATSGQGPNNEQF
>TRBV7-2|12|TRBJ2-3|-
ASSSGLIRDTQY
>TRBV9|14|TRBJ1-6|-
ASSVGHAKDNSPLH
>TRBV3-1/TRBV3-2|11|TRBJ2-7|TRBD2
ASSERGLYEQY
>TRBV7-9|13|TRBJ1-5|-
ASAGPVRSNQPQH
>TRBV4-1|11|TRBJ1-3|-
ASSAQVGNTIY
>TRBV7-3|12|TRBJ2-1|TRBD1
ASSLPDRVNEQF
>TRBV27|13|TRBJ2-7|-
ASSSPRGRSYEQY